This T cell receptor beta chain appears in the sequencing data of a study of PD-1 blockade in classical Hodgkin lymphoma (dated by TCRdb to between 2020 and 2021). Some background on the complete study: The study used TCR beta sequencing and CyTOF to define a peripheral blood immune signature of response to PD-1 blockade in classical Hodgkin lymphoma. The research as a whole found: The study covered only a single clinical trial cohort, and the causes of the repertoire differences, possibly disease activity or prior therapy, were still not defined. Baseline TCR diversity was reported as lower in newly diagnosed patients than in healthy donors, and lower still in relapsed/refractory patients.

The time point label here, explained by the study, means: newly diagnosed, previously untreated cHL patient sample. A Miltenyi CD8+ T cell isolation kit was used for magnetic negative selection to purify CD8+ T cells from thawed PBMCs. PBMCs from patients with newly diagnosed, previously untreated classical Hodgkin lymphoma were sequenced as a comparison group for the relapsed/refractory trial patients. Peripheral blood was collected in 8 mL Vacutainer Cell Preparation Tubes, from which PBMCs were isolated by centrifugation and then cryopreserved. Purified CD4+ and CD8+ fractions were generated only in cases for which an additional PBMC sample was available. Magnetically labelled cells were depleted on LS columns in a quadroMACS separator, and the flow-through was collected as the purified fraction. In regard to this clone: Its antigen specificity is not known. No qualities accompany the bases; no much larger clone lies one base away.

The Qiagen DNeasy kit was used to extract genomic DNA both from unsorted PBMCs and from the negatively selected CD4+ and CD8+ fractions. Using primers that anneal to V and J segments, immunoSEQ multiplex PCR amplified the TCR beta CDR3 regions. A synthetic immune receptor repertoire was used to minimize amplification bias, and remaining bias was computationally removed after sequencing. On the authors' methods: Repertoire diversity was quantified as the Shannon entropy index using custom Python scripts. The unsorted, CD4+ and CD8+ repertoires were each analyzed separately, with the exception of combined analyses, where CD4+ and CD8+ sequences were merged in silico. TCRdb re-hosts the immuneACCESS table, in-frame sequences only. Its copies lack some clones; in the studies checked, an unresolved V gene accounts for under half of them, and the cause for the rest is not known. The D gene and trimming were derived from the DNA, and the V and J assignments and clone size from that table. Recorded for this sample are fewer than 6,000 clones; roughly nine tenths of them occurred a single time. Of the sample, around 15% falls within the top ten clones.

The germline ends are 12 bases apart after V is trimmed by 4 bases and J by 4 bases. As encoded in the germline V gene, CDR1 is SGHTA while CDR2 is FQGTGA. The CDR3 numbers 14 residues from cysteine through phenylalanine. Only the CDR3 part of the read is kept: 42 bases, read in frame from the first base. Sequenced input: CD8+ T cells from blood. The chain employs TRBV7-3 and TRBJ2-3, with the D call perhaps TRBD1 or TRBD2, each one matching 6 bases. This receptor was taken from a human donor with classical Hodgkin lymphoma. The CDR3 protein sequence reads: CASSSKGGPDTQYF. The sequenced DNA is TGTGCCAGCAGCTCGAAGGGGGGCCCAGATACGCAGTATTTT.